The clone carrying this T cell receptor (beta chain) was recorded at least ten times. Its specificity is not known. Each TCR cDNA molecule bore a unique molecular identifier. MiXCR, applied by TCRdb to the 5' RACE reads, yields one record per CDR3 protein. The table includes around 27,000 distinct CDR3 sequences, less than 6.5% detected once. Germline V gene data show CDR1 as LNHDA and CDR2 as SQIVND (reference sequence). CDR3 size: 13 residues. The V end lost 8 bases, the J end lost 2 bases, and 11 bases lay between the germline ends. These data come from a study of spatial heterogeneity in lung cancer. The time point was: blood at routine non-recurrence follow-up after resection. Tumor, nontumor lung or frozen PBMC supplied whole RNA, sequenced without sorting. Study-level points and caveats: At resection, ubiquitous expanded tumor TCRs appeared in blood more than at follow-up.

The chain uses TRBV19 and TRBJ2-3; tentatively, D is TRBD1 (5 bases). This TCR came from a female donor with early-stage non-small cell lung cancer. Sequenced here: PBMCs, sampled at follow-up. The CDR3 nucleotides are TGTGCCAGTGGTGCAGGGATCACAGATACGCAGTATTTT. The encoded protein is CASGAGITDTQYF.